The sequence of this T cell receptor beta chain was determined in a study of cytomegalovirus exposure and HLA in healthy donors. This PCR relied on a set of 60 Vbeta primers and 13 Jbeta primers. Data came from immunoSEQ multiplex PCR; TCRdb stores just in-frame clones and leaves some out. This table has about 89,000 clones, about four fifths appearing once. A note on this clone: Its antigen is as yet unknown.

Study-wide findings and caveats: Another analysis was done later, and it associated 16,951 TCR beta sequences with HLA alleles at 0.05 false discovery rate. It was reported in a later analysis that an Asian-associated ancestry cluster showed fewer N-insertions than the 666-donor mean. Among the CMV-associated chains, three were confirmed in vitro as specific for CMV antigens. Presence/absence analyses rested on an assumption that sequencing depth was roughly uniform across donors.

The J segment lost 3 bases and the V segment lost 7 bases, leaving 4 bases of the junction unmatched. The germline gives CDR1 SNHLY, CDR2 FYNNEI. The CDR3 totals 13 residues. This clonotype originated in a female donor in good health and CMV-seropositive. The V call is TRBV2, the J call TRBJ2-7; TRBD2 aligns across 9 bases. The sequencing sample was made of PBMCs. The CDR3 loop reads CASNQRGVYEQYF. The CDR3 DNA sequence: TGTGCCAGCAATCAGCGGGGGGTCTACGAGCAGTACTTC.